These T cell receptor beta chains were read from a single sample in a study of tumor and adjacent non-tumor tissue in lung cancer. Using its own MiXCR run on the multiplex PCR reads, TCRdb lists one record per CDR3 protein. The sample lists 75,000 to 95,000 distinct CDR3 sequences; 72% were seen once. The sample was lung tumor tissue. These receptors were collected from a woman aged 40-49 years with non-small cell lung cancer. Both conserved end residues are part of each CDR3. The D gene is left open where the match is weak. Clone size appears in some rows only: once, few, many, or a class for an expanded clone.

CDR3nt: TGTGCCAGCAGCGAGGGGGGACTAGCGGGAACCAATGAGCAGTTCTTC; CDR3aa: CASSEGGLAGTNEQFF; j_gene: TRBJ2-1; v_gene: TRBV5-1; d_gene: TRBD2; abundance: .
CDR3nt: TGTGCCAGCAGCCCCGACTTTGAGGAAGCCTTCTTT; CDR3aa: CASSPDFEEAFF; j_gene: TRBJ1-1; v_gene: TRBV11-3; d_gene: .; abundance: .
CDR3nt: TGTGTCAGCAGTCGGACACCTAACACTGAAACTTTCTTT; CDR3aa: CVSSRTPNTETFF; j_gene: TRBJ1-1; v_gene: TRBV6-5; d_gene: .; abundance: .
CDR3nt: TGTGCCAGCAGCTGGTCAGATCTCCCTGTGGCCAAGGTCCTGACTTTC; CDR3aa: CASSWSDLPVAKVLTF; j_gene: TRBJ2-6; v_gene: TRBV11-2; d_gene: .; abundance: .
CDR3nt: TGTGCCATCAGCTCAGCCTCTGGGAATAATTCACCCCTCCACTTT; CDR3aa: CAISSASGNNSPLHF; j_gene: TRBJ1-6; v_gene: TRBV11-2; d_gene: .; abundance: once
CDR3nt: TGCAGCGCTGGGTGGCGGGGCACAGATACGCAGTATTTT; CDR3aa: CSAGWRGTDTQYF; j_gene: TRBJ2-3; v_gene: TRBV29-1; d_gene: .; abundance: many
CDR3nt: TGCGCCAGCAGCCAACCCAAACAGGGGGCAGGCTCACCCCTCCACTTT; CDR3aa: CASSQPKQGAGSPLHF; j_gene: TRBJ1-6; v_gene: TRBV4-1; d_gene: TRBD1; abundance: medium-sized
CDR3nt: TGTGCCAGCAGCCGGTCCACTAGCGGGGAGACCCAGTACTTC; CDR3aa: CASSRSTSGETQYF; j_gene: TRBJ2-5; v_gene: TRBV11-2; d_gene: TRBD2; abundance: .
CDR3nt: TGTGTCAGCAGTTACGGGATCGGGGGGATGGGTGAGCAGTTCTTC; CDR3aa: CVSSYGIGGMGEQFF; j_gene: TRBJ2-1; v_gene: TRBV6-5; d_gene: TRBD2; abundance: .
CDR3nt: TGTGCCAGCAGTTGGGACAGCTTGAAAGAAGCTTTCTTT; CDR3aa: CASSWDSLKEAFF; j_gene: TRBJ1-1; v_gene: TRBV6-5; d_gene: TRBD1; abundance: .
CDR3nt: TGCAGTGGTAGTCGGGGGACTAGCGGGAGATTGTCCTACGAGCAGTATTTC; CDR3aa: CSGSRGTSGRLSYEQYF; j_gene: TRBJ2-7; v_gene: TRBV20-1; d_gene: TRBD2; abundance: .
CDR3nt: TGTGCCAGCAAATATCGCCCCAGTGGGGGATTAGATGAGCAGTTCTTC; CDR3aa: CASKYRPSGGLDEQFF; j_gene: TRBJ2-1; v_gene: TRBV5-6; d_gene: .; abundance: many
CDR3nt: TGCAGCGCCGCGGAGGGACAAGAGACCCAGTACTTC; CDR3aa: CSAAEGQETQYF; j_gene: TRBJ2-5; v_gene: TRBV29-1; d_gene: .; abundance: many
CDR3nt: TGTGCCACCAGTCGCTCCGGGACAGTAGGAGAGCAGTACTTC; CDR3aa: CATSRSGTVGEQYF; j_gene: TRBJ2-7; v_gene: TRBV24-1; d_gene: TRBD1; abundance: few
CDR3nt: TGTGCCAGCAGTGAAGCCGAGCGGGGGGGTATCGACGAGCAGTACTTC; CDR3aa: CASSEAERGGIDEQYF; j_gene: TRBJ2-7; v_gene: TRBV2; d_gene: TRBD2; abundance: .
CDR3nt: TGCAGTGCCGAGACCTGGACTAGCGGGGGGGCCGGATACAATGAGCAGTTCTTC; CDR3aa: CSAETWTSGGAGYNEQFF; j_gene: TRBJ2-1; v_gene: TRBV20-1; d_gene: TRBD2; abundance: many
CDR3nt: TGTGCCAGCAGTTACCAGGGGGGGAATGGTTACACCTTC; CDR3aa: CASSYQGGNGYTF; j_gene: TRBJ1-2; v_gene: TRBV6-5; d_gene: TRBD1; abundance: few
CDR3nt: TGCAGCGTTGACTCCGGGACGGGTCAGCCCCAGCATTTT; CDR3aa: CSVDSGTGQPQHF; j_gene: TRBJ1-5; v_gene: TRBV29-1; d_gene: .; abundance: many
CDR3nt: TGCAGTGCTAGAGCTACTAGTTCCTACGAGCAGTACTTC; CDR3aa: CSARATSSYEQYF; j_gene: TRBJ2-7; v_gene: TRBV20-1; d_gene: .; abundance: .
CDR3nt: TGTGTCAGCAGTTTTGGCGGAGGGCGGAATGAAAAACTGTTTTTT; CDR3aa: CVSSFGGGRNEKLFF; j_gene: TRBJ1-4; v_gene: TRBV12-3/TRBV12-4; d_gene: .; abundance: .
CDR3nt: TGTGCCAGGAGGAAAACATGGGATAGCAATCAGCCCCAGCATTTT; CDR3aa: CARRKTWDSNQPQHF; j_gene: TRBJ1-5; v_gene: TRBV6-6; d_gene: .; abundance: .
CDR3nt: TGTGCCAGCAGCTTGACAGGTACACAGTATTTT; CDR3aa: CASSLTGTQYF; j_gene: TRBJ2-3; v_gene: TRBV11-2; d_gene: .; abundance: .
CDR3nt: TGCAGTGCTAGAGGCTCGAGACAGGGTGGGCAGACCCTGTACTTC; CDR3aa: CSARGSRQGGQTLYF; j_gene: TRBJ2-5; v_gene: TRBV20-1; d_gene: TRBD1; abundance: .
CDR3nt: TGTGCCAGCTCTCCAGGGACCAGCTATGGTTACACCTTC; CDR3aa: CASSPGTSYGYTF; j_gene: TRBJ1-2; v_gene: TRBV6-5; d_gene: .; abundance: .
CDR3nt: TGTGTCAGTAGCAGGCAGGGCGTAGCGGAGTACAATGAGCAGTTCTTC; CDR3aa: CVSSRQGVAEYNEQFF; j_gene: TRBJ2-1; v_gene: TRBV11-3; d_gene: .; abundance: .
CDR3nt: TGCGCCAGCAGCCAGGCCAAACTAGCGGGTTCTGGAGATACGCAGTATTTT; CDR3aa: CASSQAKLAGSGDTQYF; j_gene: TRBJ2-3; v_gene: TRBV5-1; d_gene: TRBD2; abundance: once
CDR3nt: TGTGCCAGCAGCCAAGGTGGGGGACCGGATTCCGAAGAGCTCCAGCATTTT; CDR3aa: CASSQGGGPDSEELQHF; j_gene: TRBJ1-5; v_gene: TRBV4-1; d_gene: .; abundance: .
CDR3nt: TGTGCCAGCAGCTTAGACACACAAGGCTATACCTTC; CDR3aa: CASSLDTQGYTF; j_gene: TRBJ1-2; v_gene: TRBV11-2; d_gene: .; abundance: .